The T cell receptor beta chain described here comes from a study of PD-1 blockade in mismatch repair-deficient tumors. Study overall: All were previously treated, progressing patients with approximately 12 mismatch repair-deficient cancer types. General study results and limits: Rapid post-treatment expansion, then contraction, generally preceding radiologic response, marked tumor-resident clones.

All patients were mismatch repair deficient, assessed by either PCR or immunohistochemistry. TCRs were sequenced from a few patients responding to pembrolizumab. The table lists this clone with a count of one. The target antigen is unknown. V was pared by 1 base and J by 11 bases, with 12 bases between. CDR3 length equals 13 residues. CDR1 is MGHRA and CDR2 is YSYEKL in the germline V gene. Sequencing used immunoSEQ multiplex PCR; TCRdb keeps in-frame clones, though not all of them. Seen here are some 110,000 clones, roughly 80% observed once, and the top ten hold 4% to 6%. The origin of this receptor is an adult with mismatch repair-deficient cancer. Sequencing was performed on peripheral blood, taken 60 weeks after starting pembrolizumab. The gene calls are TRBV4-1 and TRBJ1-5; no clear D gene. The CDR3 sequence is CASSQGQRAAQHF. CDR3 coding DNA: TGCGCCAGCAGCCAAGGGCAAAGAGCAGCCCAGCATTTT.